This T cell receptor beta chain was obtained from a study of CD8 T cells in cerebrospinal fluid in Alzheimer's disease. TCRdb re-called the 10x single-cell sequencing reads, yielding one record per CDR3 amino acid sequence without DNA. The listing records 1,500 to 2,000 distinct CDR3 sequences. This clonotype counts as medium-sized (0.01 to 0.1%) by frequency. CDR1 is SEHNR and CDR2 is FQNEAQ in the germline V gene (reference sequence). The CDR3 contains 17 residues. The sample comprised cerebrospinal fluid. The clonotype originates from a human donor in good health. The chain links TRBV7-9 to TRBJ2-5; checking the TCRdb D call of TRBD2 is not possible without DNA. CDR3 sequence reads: CASSPRQRPKGGPAQYF.